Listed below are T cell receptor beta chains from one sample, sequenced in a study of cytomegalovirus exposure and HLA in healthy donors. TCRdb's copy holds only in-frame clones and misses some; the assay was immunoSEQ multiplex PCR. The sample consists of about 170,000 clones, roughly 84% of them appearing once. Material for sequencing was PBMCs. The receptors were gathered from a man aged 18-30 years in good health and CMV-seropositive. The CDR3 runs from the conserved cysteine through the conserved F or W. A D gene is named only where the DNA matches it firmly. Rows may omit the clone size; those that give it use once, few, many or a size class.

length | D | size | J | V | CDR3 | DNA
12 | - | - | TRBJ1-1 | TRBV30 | CAWGPGGTEAFF | TGTGCCTGGGGCCCCGGCGGCACTGAAGCTTTCTTT
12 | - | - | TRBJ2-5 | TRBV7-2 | CASSPELETQYF | TGTGCCAGCAGCCCCGAGTTGGAGACCCAGTACTTC
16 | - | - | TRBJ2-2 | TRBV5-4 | CATKTVGGPNTGELFF | TGTGCCACCAAGACGGTCGGGGGACCGAACACCGGGGAGCTGTTTTTT
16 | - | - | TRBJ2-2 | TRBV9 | CASSVALLVDTGELFF | TGTGCCAGCAGCGTAGCTTTACTAGTTGACACCGGGGAGCTGTTTTTT
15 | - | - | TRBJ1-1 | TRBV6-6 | CASSFQGPMNTEAFF | TGTGCCAGCAGTTTCCAGGGCCCTATGAACACTGAAGCTTTCTTT
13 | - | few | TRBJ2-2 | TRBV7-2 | CASSSGSVAELFF | TGTGCCAGCAGCTCGGGGTCGGTTGCGGAGCTGTTTTTT
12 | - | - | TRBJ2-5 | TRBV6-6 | CASLASGETQYF | TGTGCCAGCCTAGCTTCAGGAGAGACCCAGTACTTC
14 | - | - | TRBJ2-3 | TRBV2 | CASSEGGVGDTQYF | TGTGCCAGCAGTGAAGGCGGGGTAGGCGATACGCAGTATTTT
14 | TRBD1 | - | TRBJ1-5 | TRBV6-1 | CASSEFRGQQPQHF | TGTGCCAGCAGTGAATTCAGGGGGCAGCAGCCCCAGCATTTT
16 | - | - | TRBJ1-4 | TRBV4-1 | CASSQVPGSRYEKLFF | TGCGCCAGCAGCCAAGTACCCGGTTCCCGATACGAAAAACTGTTTTTT
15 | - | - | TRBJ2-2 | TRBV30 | CAWRRRDPNTGELFF | TGTGCCTGGAGGAGGCGGGATCCGAACACCGGGGAGCTGTTTTTT
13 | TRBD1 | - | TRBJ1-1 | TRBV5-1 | CASSLQGDTEAFF | TGCGCCAGCAGCTTACAGGGGGACACTGAAGCTTTCTTT
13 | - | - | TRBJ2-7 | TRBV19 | CASSPGGYYEQYF | TGTGCCAGTAGTCCCGGGGGATACTACGAGCAGTACTTC
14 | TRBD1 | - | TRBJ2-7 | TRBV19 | CASSRTGSSYEQYF | TGTGCCAGTAGTAGGACAGGGAGCTCCTACGAGCAGTACTTC
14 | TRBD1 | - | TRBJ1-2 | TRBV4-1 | CASSQGTGNYGYTF | TGCGCCAGCAGCCAGGGGACAGGGAACTATGGCTACACCTTC
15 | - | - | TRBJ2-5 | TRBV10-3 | CAISESGGPQETQYF | TGTGCCATCAGTGAGTCAGGGGGACCCCAAGAGACCCAGTACTTC
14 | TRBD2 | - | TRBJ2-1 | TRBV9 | CASSGGLLYNEQFF | TGTGCCAGCAGCGGGGGACTACTTTACAATGAGCAGTTCTTC
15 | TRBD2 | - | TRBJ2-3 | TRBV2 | CASSESGGSTDTQYF | TGTGCCAGCAGTGAAAGCGGGGGCTCCACAGATACGCAGTATTTT
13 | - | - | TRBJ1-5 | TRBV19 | CASSTRQAQPQHF | TGTGCCAGTAGTACCCGACAGGCACAGCCCCAGCATTTT
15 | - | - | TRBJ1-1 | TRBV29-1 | CSVSREGAAGTEAFF | TGCAGCGTTAGCAGGGAGGGTGCTGCCGGCACTGAAGCTTTCTTT
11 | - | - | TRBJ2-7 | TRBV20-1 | CSARGQYEQYF | TGCAGTGCTAGAGGACAGTACGAGCAGTACTTC
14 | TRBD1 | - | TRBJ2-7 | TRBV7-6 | CASSPRTGATEQYF | TGTGCCAGCAGCCCTCGGACAGGGGCTACCGAGCAGTACTTC
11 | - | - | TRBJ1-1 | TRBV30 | CAWRRGGEAFF | TGTGCCTGGCGACGGGGAGGTGAAGCTTTCTTT
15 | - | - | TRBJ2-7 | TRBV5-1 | CASSLVQGGSYEQYF | TGCGCCAGCAGCTTGGTACAGGGTGGGTCCTACGAGCAGTACTTC
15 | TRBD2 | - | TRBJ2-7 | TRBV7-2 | CASSFASGGTYEQYF | TGTGCCAGCAGCTTTGCGAGCGGGGGTACCTACGAGCAGTACTTC
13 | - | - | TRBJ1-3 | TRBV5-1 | CASSLDQGNTIYF | TGCGCCAGCAGCTTGGATCAGGGAAACACCATATATTTT
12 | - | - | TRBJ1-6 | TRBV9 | CASGGLNSPLHF | TGTGCCAGCGGGGGCCTTAATTCACCCCTCCACTTT
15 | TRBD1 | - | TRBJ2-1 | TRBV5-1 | CASSPRTGGYNEQFF | TGCGCCAGCAGCCCAAGGACAGGGGGGTACAATGAGCAGTTCTTC
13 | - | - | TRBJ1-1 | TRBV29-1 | CSVGKGVNTEAFF | TGCAGCGTTGGAAAAGGGGTGAACACTGAAGCTTTCTTT
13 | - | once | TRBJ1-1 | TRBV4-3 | CASSLRGGTEAFF | TGCGCCAGCAGCCTCCGGGGAGGGACTGAAGCTTTCTTT
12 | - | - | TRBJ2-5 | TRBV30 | CASTGIGETQYF | TGTGCCTCAACAGGGATCGGAGAGACCCAGTACTTC
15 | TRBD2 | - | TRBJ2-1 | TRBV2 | CASSASGGVNNEQFF | TGTGCCAGCAGTGCTAGCGGGGGGGTAAACAATGAGCAGTTCTTC
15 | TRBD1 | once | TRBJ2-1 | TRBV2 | CASSELWGQAIMEFF | TGTGCCAGCAGTGAACTTTGGGGACAGGCGATTATGGAGTTCTTC
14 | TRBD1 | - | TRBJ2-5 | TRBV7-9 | CASRPTGSQETQYF | TGTGCCAGCAGACCGACAGGGAGCCAAGAGACCCAGTACTTC
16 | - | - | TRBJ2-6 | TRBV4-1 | CASSREAGSGANVLTF | TGCGCCAGCTCGAGGGAAGCGGGTTCTGGGGCCAACGTCCTGACTTTC
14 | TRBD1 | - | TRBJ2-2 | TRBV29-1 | CSVGQGIHTGELFF | TGCAGCGTGGGACAGGGGATACACACCGGGGAGCTGTTTTTT
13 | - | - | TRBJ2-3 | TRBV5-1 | CASSPGGTDTQYF | TGCGCCAGCAGCCCCGGGGGTACAGATACGCAGTATTTT
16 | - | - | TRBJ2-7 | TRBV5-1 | CASSLGQTMNSYEQYF | TGCGCCAGCAGCTTGGGACAGACGATGAATTCCTACGAGCAGTACTTC
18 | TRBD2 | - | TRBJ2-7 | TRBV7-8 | CASSFPGGEGTRPYEQYF | TGTGCCAGCAGCTTCCCGGGAGGGGAGGGGACTAGGCCCTACGAGCAGTACTTC
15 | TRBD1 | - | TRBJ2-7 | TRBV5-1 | CASSMTGTGAYEQYF | TGCGCCAGCAGCATGACCGGGACAGGGGCCTACGAGCAGTACTTC
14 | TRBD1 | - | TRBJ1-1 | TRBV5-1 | CASSGQGAWTEAFF | TGCGCCAGCAGCGGACAGGGGGCTTGGACTGAAGCTTTCTTT
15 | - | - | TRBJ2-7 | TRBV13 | CASSLQGGSSYEQYF | TGTGCCAGCAGCCTACAGGGTGGAAGCTCCTACGAGCAGTACTTC
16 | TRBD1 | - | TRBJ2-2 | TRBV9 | CASSVEGTGNTGELFF | TGTGCCAGCAGCGTAGAAGGGACAGGGAACACCGGGGAGCTGTTTTTT
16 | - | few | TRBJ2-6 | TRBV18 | CASSGGPSSGANVLTF | TGTGCCAGCTCAGGGGGCCCCTCGTCTGGGGCCAACGTCCTGACTTTC
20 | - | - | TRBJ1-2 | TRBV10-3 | CAISESGPGSLVASNYGYTF | TGTGCCATCAGTGAGTCCGGCCCAGGTTCCCTGGTTGCGTCCAACTATGGCTACACCTTC
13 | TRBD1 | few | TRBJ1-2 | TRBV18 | CASSLDRNYGYTF | TGTGCCAGCTCATTGGACAGGAACTATGGCTACACCTTC
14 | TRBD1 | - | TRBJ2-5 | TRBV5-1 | CASSSGTGKETQYF | TGCGCCAGCAGCTCCGGGACAGGGAAAGAGACCCAGTACTTC
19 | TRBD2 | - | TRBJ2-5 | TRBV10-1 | CASSEPGTSGGANEETQYF | TGCGCCAGCAGTGAACCCGGGACTAGCGGGGGGGCGAACGAAGAGACCCAGTACTTC
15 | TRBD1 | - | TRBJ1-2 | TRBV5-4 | CASSPGADRVGGYTF | TGTGCCAGCAGCCCCGGGGCAGACAGGGTCGGAGGCTACACCTTC
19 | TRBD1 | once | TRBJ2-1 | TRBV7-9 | CASSSPPGQGTILNNEQFF | TGTGCCAGCAGCTCGCCCCCGGGACAGGGTACCATACTTAACAATGAGCAGTTCTTC
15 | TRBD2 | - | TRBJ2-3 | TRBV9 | CARRRSGGSTDTQYF | TGTGCTCGACGAAGGAGCGGGGGGAGCACAGATACGCAGTATTTT
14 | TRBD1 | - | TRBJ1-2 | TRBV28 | CASRATGGLYGYTF | TGTGCCAGCAGGGCCACAGGGGGCCTCTATGGCTACACCTTC
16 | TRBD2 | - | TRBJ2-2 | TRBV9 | CASSAPAGLRSGELFF | TGTGCCAGCAGCGCACCGGCGGGACTACGGTCCGGAGAGCTGTTTTTT
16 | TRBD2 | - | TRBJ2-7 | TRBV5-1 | CASSLEAGGTSREQYF | TGCGCCAGCAGCTTGGAGGCGGGAGGGACGTCTCGCGAGCAGTACTTC
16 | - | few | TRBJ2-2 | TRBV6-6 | CASTLMRAQSTGELFF | TGTGCCAGCACCTTGATGAGGGCGCAGTCCACCGGGGAGCTGTTTTTT
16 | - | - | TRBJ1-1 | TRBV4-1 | CASSQGVWAGGTEAFF | TGCGCCAGCAGCCAAGGGGTCTGGGCAGGCGGGACTGAAGCTTTCTTT
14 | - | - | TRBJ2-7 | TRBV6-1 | CASGGGKSSYEQYF | TGTGCCAGCGGGGGAGGCAAAAGTTCCTACGAGCAGTACTTC
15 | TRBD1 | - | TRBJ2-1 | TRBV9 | CASSVSGQGANEQFF | TGTGCCAGCAGCGTCTCGGGACAGGGGGCAAATGAGCAGTTCTTC